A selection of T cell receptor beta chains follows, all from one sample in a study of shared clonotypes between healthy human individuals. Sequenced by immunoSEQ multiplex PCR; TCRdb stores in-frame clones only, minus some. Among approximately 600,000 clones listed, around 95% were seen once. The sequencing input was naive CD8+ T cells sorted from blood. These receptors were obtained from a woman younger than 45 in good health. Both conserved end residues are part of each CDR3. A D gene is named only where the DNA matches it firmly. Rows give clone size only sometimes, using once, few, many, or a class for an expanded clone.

CDR3 DNA: TGCGCCAGCAGCCAAGGGCCAGGGGGACAGCCCCAGCATTTT; CDR3 protein: CASSQGPGGQPQHF; D gene: TRBD1; V gene: TRBV4-1; J gene: TRBJ1-5; clone size: -
CDR3 DNA: TGTGCCAGCAGCTTGTGGGCAAGCAATGAGCAGTTCTTC; CDR3 protein: CASSLWASNEQFF; D gene: -; V gene: TRBV5-4; J gene: TRBJ2-1; clone size: -
CDR3 DNA: TGTGCCAGCAGTTTTACGCGGACGGACAACTACGAGCAGTACTTC; CDR3 protein: CASSFTRTDNYEQYF; D gene: -; V gene: TRBV28; J gene: TRBJ2-7; clone size: -
CDR3 DNA: TGTGCCAGCAGCTCCGGACTAGCGGGGAACCCCTACGAGCAGTACTTC; CDR3 protein: CASSSGLAGNPYEQYF; D gene: TRBD2; V gene: TRBV7-8; J gene: TRBJ2-7; clone size: -
CDR3 DNA: TGTGCCAGCAGCCCGCCCATGGGGGAGACCCAGTACTTC; CDR3 protein: CASSPPMGETQYF; D gene: -; V gene: TRBV7-6; J gene: TRBJ2-5; clone size: -
CDR3 DNA: TGTGCCAGCAGCGCAATTGGGGGGGACGGCACTGAAGCTTTCTTT; CDR3 protein: CASSAIGGDGTEAFF; D gene: -; V gene: TRBV13; J gene: TRBJ1-1; clone size: -
CDR3 DNA: TGTGCCAGCAGTCCATTGAGTAGCAATCAGCCCCAGCATTTT; CDR3 protein: CASSPLSSNQPQHF; D gene: -; V gene: TRBV28; J gene: TRBJ1-5; clone size: -
CDR3 DNA: TGTGCCAGCAGTTGGACAGGGGCTACTAGCAATCAGCCCCAGCATTTT; CDR3 protein: CASSWTGATSNQPQHF; D gene: TRBD1; V gene: TRBV27; J gene: TRBJ1-5; clone size: once
CDR3 DNA: TGTGCCAGCAGTTTTTTAGCAGGGGCCGGGGGCGCCGTCTACGAGCAGTACTTC; CDR3 protein: CASSFLAGAGGAVYEQYF; D gene: -; V gene: TRBV27; J gene: TRBJ2-7; clone size: -
CDR3 DNA: TGTGCCAGCAGCGACCAAGGGACGGGCTACGATGAGCAGTTCTTC; CDR3 protein: CASSDQGTGYDEQFF; D gene: -; V gene: TRBV9; J gene: TRBJ2-1; clone size: -
CDR3 DNA: TGTGCCAGCAGCCCCGGACAGGGGGACAACACCGGGGAGCTGTTTTTT; CDR3 protein: CASSPGQGDNTGELFF; D gene: TRBD1; V gene: TRBV2; J gene: TRBJ2-2; clone size: once
CDR3 DNA: TGTGCCAGTAGGCCGATCCATCCCTCCTTCGAGCAGTACTTC; CDR3 protein: CASRPIHPSFEQYF; D gene: -; V gene: TRBV19; J gene: TRBJ2-7; clone size: -
CDR3 DNA: TGTGCCAGTAGTAGGGGGGGCTCGGGACGGGACGAGCAGTACTTC; CDR3 protein: CASSRGGSGRDEQYF; D gene: -; V gene: TRBV19; J gene: TRBJ2-7; clone size: -
CDR3 DNA: TGTGCCAGCAGCGGACAGAGGGGGCGAACTGAAGCTTTCTTT; CDR3 protein: CASSGQRGRTEAFF; D gene: TRBD1; V gene: TRBV9; J gene: TRBJ1-1; clone size: -
CDR3 DNA: TGTGCCAGCAGTCCGGGACTACCCCCCGGGGAGCTGTTTTTT; CDR3 protein: CASSPGLPPGELFF; D gene: TRBD2; V gene: TRBV28; J gene: TRBJ2-2; clone size: -
CDR3 DNA: TGTGCCAGTAGTACTTCACAGGGGTTGAACACTGAAGCTTTCTTT; CDR3 protein: CASSTSQGLNTEAFF; D gene: TRBD1; V gene: TRBV19; J gene: TRBJ1-1; clone size: -